This T cell receptor (beta chain) was documented in a study of blood T cell repertoires in COVID-19. Overall study: Acute and convalescent COVID-19 specimens originated in the United States, Italy and Spain.

Repertoires were generated with immunoSEQ multiplex PCR, while TCRdb's copy carries only in-frame clones and drops some. The data contain approximately 300,000 clones, 75% to 95% of them seen just once; the ten biggest clones take up roughly 6.8%. The ends were cut back, 0 bases at V and 2 bases at J, with 11 bases in the middle. CDR1 SGHAT and CDR2 FQNNGV come from the germline V gene. The CDR3 has 15 amino acids. The rearrangement joins TRBV11-2 to TRBJ2-7; perhaps TRBD2 as D (5 bases). Sequencing used peripheral blood. The origin of this receptor is a woman aged 25 to 39 with COVID-19, enrolled during active disease. CDR3 in amino acids: CASSLERTATYEQYF. CDR3 DNA: TGTGCCAGCAGCTTAGAACGGACTGCTACCTACGAGCAGTACTTC.